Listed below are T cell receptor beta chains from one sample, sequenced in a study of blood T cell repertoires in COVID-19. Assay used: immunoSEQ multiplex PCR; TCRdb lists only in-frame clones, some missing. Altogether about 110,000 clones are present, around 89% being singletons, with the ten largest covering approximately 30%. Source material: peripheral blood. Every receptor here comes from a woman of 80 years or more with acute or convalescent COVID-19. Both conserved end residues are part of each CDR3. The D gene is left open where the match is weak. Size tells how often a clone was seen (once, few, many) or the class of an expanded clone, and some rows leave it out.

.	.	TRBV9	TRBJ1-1	CASSVEGLRATEAFF	TGTGCCAGCAGCGTAGAGGGGCTTAGAGCCACTGAAGCTTTCTTT
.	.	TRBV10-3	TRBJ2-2	CAISAAQGTGELFF	TGTGCCATCAGTGCTGCCCAGGGAACCGGGGAGCTGTTTTTT
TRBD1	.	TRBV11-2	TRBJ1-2	CASRKTGQTNYGYTF	TGTGCCAGCAGAAAGACGGGACAGACTAACTATGGCTACACCTTC
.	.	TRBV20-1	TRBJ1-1	CSASSFVVGAFF	TGCAGTGCTAGTTCTTTTGTCGTCGGAGCTTTCTTT
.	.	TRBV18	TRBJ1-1	CASSPAYSMNTEAFF	TGTGCCAGCTCACCAGCTTACAGCATGAACACTGAAGCTTTCTTT
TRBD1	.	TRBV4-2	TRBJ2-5	CASSQELGQGISPRETQYF	TGTGCCAGCAGCCAAGAGTTGGGACAGGGAATATCGCCGCGGGAGACCCAGTACTTC
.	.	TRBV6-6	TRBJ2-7	CASRYENTGIYEQYF	TGTGCCAGCAGATACGAGAACACAGGGATCTACGAGCAGTACTTC
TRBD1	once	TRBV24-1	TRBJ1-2	CATSGTGTGSGYTF	TGTGCCACCAGTGGGACCGGGACAGGGTCCGGCTACACCTTC
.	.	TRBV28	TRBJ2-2	CASSLTGPTGELFF	TGTGCCAGCAGTTTAACAGGCCCTACCGGGGAGCTGTTTTTT
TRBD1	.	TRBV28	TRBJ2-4	CASSLADRDSAKNIQYF	TGTGCCAGCAGTTTAGCTGACAGGGATAGCGCCAAAAACATTCAGTACTTC
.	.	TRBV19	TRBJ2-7	CASSEGGSYEQYF	TGTGCCAGTAGTGAAGGGGGATCCTACGAGCAGTACTTC
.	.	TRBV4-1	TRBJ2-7	CASSQVGSSYEQYF	TGCGCCAGCAGCCAAGTGGGCAGCTCCTACGAGCAGTACTTC
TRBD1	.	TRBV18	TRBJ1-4	CASSPRVQGANEKLFF	TGTGCCAGCTCACCTAGAGTACAGGGGGCGAATGAAAAACTGTTTTTT
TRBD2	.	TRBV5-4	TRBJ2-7	CASSAGGALVYEQYF	TGTGCCAGCAGCGCCGGGGGGGCCTTAGTCTACGAGCAGTACTTC
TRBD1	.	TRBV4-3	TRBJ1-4	CASSQDYRGTEKLFF	TGCGCCAGCAGCCAAGACTACAGGGGGACGGAAAAACTGTTTTTT
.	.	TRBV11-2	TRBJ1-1	CASSLGGGWNTEAFF	TGTGCCAGCAGCTTAGGGGGGGGCTGGAACACTGAAGCTTTCTTT
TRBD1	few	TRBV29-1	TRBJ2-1	CSVTGTGVSYNEQFF	TGCAGCGTTACCGGGACAGGGGTGTCCTACAATGAGCAGTTCTTC
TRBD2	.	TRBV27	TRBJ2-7	CASSLSVGLAGGRTSYEQYF	TGTGCCAGCAGTTTATCGGTGGGACTAGCGGGGGGGAGGACGTCCTACGAGCAGTACTTC
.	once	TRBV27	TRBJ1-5	CASSLSMAGRQPQHF	TGTGCCAGCAGTTTATCGATGGCAGGGAGGCAGCCCCAGCATTTT
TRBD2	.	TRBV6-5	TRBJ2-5	CASSGGAIWTQYF	TGTGCCAGCAGCGGGGGGGCCATTTGGACCCAGTACTTC
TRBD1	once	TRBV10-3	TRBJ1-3	CAISEGTASGNTIYF	TGTGCCATCAGTGAAGGGACAGCCTCTGGAAACACCATATATTTT
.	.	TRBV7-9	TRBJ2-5	CASSLGRGETQYF	TGTGCCAGCAGCTTAGGGCGGGGAGAGACCCAGTACTTC
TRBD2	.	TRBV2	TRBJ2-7	CASSPTSGGTYEQYF	TGTGCCAGCAGTCCTACTAGCGGGGGGACCTACGAGCAGTACTTC
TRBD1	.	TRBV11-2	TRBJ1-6	CASSYADRGDYNSPLHF	TGTGCCAGCAGCTACGCGGACAGGGGCGATTATAATTCACCCCTCCACTTT
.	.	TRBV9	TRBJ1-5	CASSVWAENQPQHF	TGTGCCAGCAGCGTTTGGGCAGAAAATCAGCCCCAGCATTTT